This TCR beta chain appears in the sequencing data of a study of tumor-infiltrating lymphocytes in primary liver carcinoma. Study background: The tumors, T1-T3 N0M0 lesions, were about 4 to 11 cm across. Productive TCRbeta reads per sample were roughly 3.5 to 7.5 million, not differing by tissue.

From approximately 530 ng of total RNA, TCR beta-specific cDNA was reverse-transcribed using a constant-region primer. Amplification in three nested multiplex PCR rounds with slightly modified ARM-PCR gave rise to TCR beta libraries. TCRdb passed the multiplex PCR reads through MiXCR, listing each CDR3 protein once. The sample includes 95,000 to 150,000 distinct CDR3 sequences, less than 80% of them seen just once. Findings of the study overall: Just about 7-24% of leading clones were found in every one of five regions. Tumor top-250-clone fraction significantly exceeded that of blood (p = 0.039).

Between roughly 18 and 30 mg of unsorted bulk tissue served as the source from which RNA and DNA were co-extracted. In the case of this clonotype: No antigen is known for it. A much larger clone sits a single nucleotide away, making a read error possible.

The specimen was liver tumor tissue from sampling region 1. Subset of the sample: tumor region T1, superior pole. The source is a woman aged 55-70 years with primary liver carcinoma and hepatitis B virus infection.

The CDR3 DNA sequence: TGTGCCAGCAGCCCCCCCCTGACTAGCGGGGGTGGGGCTGGGGAGCAGTACTTC. Amino acids: CASSPPLTSGGGAGEQYF. V and J are TRBV6-6 and TRBJ2-7; 12 nucleotides agree with TRBD2. Germline loops: CDR1 MNHNY, CDR2 SVGAGI (reference sequence). After removal of 6 bases from V and 7 bases from J, the junction contained 19 bases not matched to a gene. This CDR3 is built from 18 residues.